This T cell receptor beta chain originates from a study of blood T cells in healthy people across ages. As for the study in general: T cells yielded about one barcoded beta molecule per two cells through template switching.

CDR1 and CDR2 (germline): SGHAT, FQNNGV. With 0 bases removed from V and 8 bases from J, the gap between germline ends came to 13 bases. The CDR3 covers 14 residues. General study points: Higher naive T cell percentage went strongly together with higher TCR beta diversity. Estimates based on one million T cells were treated as lower bounds. Any conclusive comparison of naive versus antigen-experienced cells was prevented by using unsorted PBMCs.

Notes on this clonotype: Its antigen is not known.

Primed by a sample-barcoded 5' primer and a J-beta primer mix, a second PCR proceeded for about 7 to 12 cycles. One entry per CDR3 protein, called by TCRdb with MiXCR from the 5' RACE reads. The table records under 1,000,000 distinct CDR3 sequences, more than 35% of them present only once. The sample was blood. The receptor comes from a man aged 80 or over in good health. This chain joins TRBV11-2 and TRBJ1-2; TRBD1 is a possible D gene (5 bases). CDR3 bases: TGTGCCAGCAGCTTAGAGGTCGCAGGGCGAGGCTACACCTTC. Translating gives CASSLEVAGRGYTF.